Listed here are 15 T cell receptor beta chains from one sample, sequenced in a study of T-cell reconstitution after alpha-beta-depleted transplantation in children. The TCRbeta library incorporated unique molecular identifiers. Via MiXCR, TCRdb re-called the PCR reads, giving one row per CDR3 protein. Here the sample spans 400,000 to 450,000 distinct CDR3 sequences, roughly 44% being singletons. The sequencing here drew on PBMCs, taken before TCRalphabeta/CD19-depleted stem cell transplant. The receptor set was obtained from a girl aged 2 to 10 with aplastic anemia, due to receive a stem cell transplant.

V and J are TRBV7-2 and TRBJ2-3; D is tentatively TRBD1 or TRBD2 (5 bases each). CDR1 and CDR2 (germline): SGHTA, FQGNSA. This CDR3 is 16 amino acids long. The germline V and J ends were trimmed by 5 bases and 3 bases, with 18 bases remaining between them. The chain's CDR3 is CASSPAREQRTDTQYF. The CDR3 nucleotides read TGTGCCAGCAGCCCCGCCAGGGAGCAACGTACAGATACGCAGTATTTT.

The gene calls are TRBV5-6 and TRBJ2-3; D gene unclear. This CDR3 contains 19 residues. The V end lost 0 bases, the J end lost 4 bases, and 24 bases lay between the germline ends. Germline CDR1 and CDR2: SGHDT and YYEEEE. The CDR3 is CASSLAGLGEPRGADTQYF. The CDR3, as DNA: TGTGCCAGCAGCTTGGCAGGCTTAGGTGAACCCCGAGGAGCAGATACGCAGTATTTT.

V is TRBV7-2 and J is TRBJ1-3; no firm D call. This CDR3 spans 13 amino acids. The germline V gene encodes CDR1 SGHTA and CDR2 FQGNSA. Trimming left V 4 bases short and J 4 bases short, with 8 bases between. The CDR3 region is CASSSSTGNTIYF. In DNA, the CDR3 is TGTGCCAGCAGCTCGTCGACGGGAAACACCATATATTTT.

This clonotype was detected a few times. The CDR3 DNA reads TGTGCCAGCAGCTTCTCCGGGGGGGACACCATATATTTT. It translates to CASSFSGGDTIYF. The chain uses TRBV11-2 and TRBJ1-3; D perhaps matches TRBD1 (5 bases). V gave up 3 bases and J gave up 8 bases, with 11 bases separating them. The length of the CDR3 is 13 residues. Germline V gene sequence: CDR1 SGHAT, CDR2 FQNNGV.

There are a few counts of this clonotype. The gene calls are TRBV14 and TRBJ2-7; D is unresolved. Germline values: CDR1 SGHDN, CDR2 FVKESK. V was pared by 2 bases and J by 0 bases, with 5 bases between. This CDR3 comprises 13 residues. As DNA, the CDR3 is TGTGCCAGCAGCCAACCGAGCTCCTACGAGCAGTACTTC. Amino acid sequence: CASSQPSSYEQYF.

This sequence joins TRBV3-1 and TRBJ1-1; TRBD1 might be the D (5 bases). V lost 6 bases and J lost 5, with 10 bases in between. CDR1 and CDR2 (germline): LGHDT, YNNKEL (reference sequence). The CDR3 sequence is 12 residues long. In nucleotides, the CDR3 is TGTGCCAGCAGGGACGCAGGGACTGAAGCTTTCTTT. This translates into CASRDAGTEAFF.

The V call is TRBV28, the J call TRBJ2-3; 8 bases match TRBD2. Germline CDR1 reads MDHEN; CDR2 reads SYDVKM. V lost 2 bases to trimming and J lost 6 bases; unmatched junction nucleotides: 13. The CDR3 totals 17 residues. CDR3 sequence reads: CASSLIHSGTSGDTQYF. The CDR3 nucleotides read TGTGCCAGCAGTTTAATTCATAGCGGGACTTCTGGGGATACGCAGTATTTT.

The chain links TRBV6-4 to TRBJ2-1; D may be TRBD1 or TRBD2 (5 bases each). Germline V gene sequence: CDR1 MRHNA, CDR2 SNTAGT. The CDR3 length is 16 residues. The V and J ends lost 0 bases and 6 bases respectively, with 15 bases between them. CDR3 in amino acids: CASSDSTLSGRNEQFF. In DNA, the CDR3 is TGTGCCAGCAGTGACTCTACCCTCTCGGGGCGCAATGAGCAGTTCTTC.

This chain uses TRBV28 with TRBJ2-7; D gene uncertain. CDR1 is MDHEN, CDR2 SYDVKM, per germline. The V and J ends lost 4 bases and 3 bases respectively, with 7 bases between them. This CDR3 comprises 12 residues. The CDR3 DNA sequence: TGTGCCAGCAGTTATACCTTCTACGAGCAGTACTTC. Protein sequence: CASSYTFYEQYF.

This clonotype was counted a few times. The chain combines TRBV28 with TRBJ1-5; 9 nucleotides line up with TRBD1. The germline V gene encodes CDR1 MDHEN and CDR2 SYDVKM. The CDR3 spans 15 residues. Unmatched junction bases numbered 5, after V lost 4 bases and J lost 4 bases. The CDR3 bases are TGTGCCAGCAGTTCGGACAGGGGAGGAAATCAGCCCCAGCATTTT. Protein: CASSSDRGGNQPQHF.

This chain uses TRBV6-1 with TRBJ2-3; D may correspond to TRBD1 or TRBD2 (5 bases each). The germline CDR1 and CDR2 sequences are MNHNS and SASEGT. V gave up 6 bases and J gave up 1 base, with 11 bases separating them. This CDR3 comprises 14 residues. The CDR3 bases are TGTGCCAGCAGGAGAGGGGTGGGCACAGATACGCAGTATTTT. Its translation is CASRRGVGTDTQYF.

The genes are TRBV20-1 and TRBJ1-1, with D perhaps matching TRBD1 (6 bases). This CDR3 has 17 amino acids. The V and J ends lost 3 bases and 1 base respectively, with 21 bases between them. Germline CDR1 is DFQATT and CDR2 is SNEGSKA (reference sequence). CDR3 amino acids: CSASPGAGAWGNTEAFF. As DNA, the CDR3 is TGCAGTGCTAGTCCAGGGGCAGGAGCGTGGGGGAACACTGAAGCTTTCTTT.

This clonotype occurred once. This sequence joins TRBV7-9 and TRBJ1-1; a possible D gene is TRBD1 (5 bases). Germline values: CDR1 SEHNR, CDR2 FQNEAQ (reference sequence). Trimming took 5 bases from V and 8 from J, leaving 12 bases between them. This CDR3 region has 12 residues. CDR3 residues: CASSGPGPEAFF. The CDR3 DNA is TGTGCCAGCAGCGGACCGGGACCAGAAGCTTTCTTT.

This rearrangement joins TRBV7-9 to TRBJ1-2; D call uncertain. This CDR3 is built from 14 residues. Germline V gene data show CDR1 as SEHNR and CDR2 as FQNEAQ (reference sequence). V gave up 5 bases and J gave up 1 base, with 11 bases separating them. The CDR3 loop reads CASSPDVINYGYTF. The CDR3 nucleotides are TGTGCCAGCAGCCCGGACGTAATTAACTATGGCTACACCTTC.

The CDR3 nucleotides read TGTGCCAGCAGTTACTTAGGAGGGGGGGCTGAAGCTTTCTTT. Residues: CASSYLGGGAEAFF. The chain has TRBV6-5 and TRBJ1-1; weak D call: TRBD1 (6 bases). Germline V gene sequence: CDR1 MNHEY, CDR2 SVGAGI. The CDR3 runs 14 residues. V shed 1 base and J shed 6 bases, with 12 bases lying between them.